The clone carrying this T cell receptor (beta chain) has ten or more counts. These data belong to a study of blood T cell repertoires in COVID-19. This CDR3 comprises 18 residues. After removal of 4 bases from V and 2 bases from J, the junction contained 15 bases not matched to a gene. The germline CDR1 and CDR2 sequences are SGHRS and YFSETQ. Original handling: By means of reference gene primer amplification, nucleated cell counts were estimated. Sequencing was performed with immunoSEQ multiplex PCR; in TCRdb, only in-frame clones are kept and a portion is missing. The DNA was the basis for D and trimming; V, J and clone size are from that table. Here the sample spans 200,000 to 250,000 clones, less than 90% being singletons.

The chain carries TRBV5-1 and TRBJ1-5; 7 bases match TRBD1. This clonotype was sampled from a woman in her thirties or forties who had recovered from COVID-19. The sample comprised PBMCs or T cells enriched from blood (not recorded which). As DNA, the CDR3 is TGCGCCAGCAGCACAGCAACCGGGACAGTGGGTTGCAATCAGCCCCAGCATTTT. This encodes CASSTATGTVGCNQPQHF.